The 18 T cell receptor beta chains presented below share a single source sample, sequenced in a study of T-cell memory formation after mild COVID-19. TCRdb reanalysed the 5' RACE reads using MiXCR and keeps one entry per CDR3 protein. The sample has around 250,000 distinct CDR3 sequences; approximately 15% are singletons. Specimen: PBMCs or a T cell subset sorted from them (not recorded which). The receptors derive from an adult woman who had mild COVID-19 (a few samples of this study predate the infection). Cell type and time point are not known.

The rearrangement links TRBV3-1 to TRBJ2-7; D perhaps matches TRBD1 (5 bases). In germline, CDR1 is LGHDT, CDR2 YNNKEL (reference sequence). CDR3 length: 13 amino acids. V was cut by 2 bases and J by 3 bases, with 8 bases left in between. CDR3 in amino acids: CASSQTDIYEQYF. In nucleotides, the CDR3 is TGTGCCAGCAGCCAAACGGACATCTACGAGCAGTACTTC.

In this sample, this clonotype turned up a few times. The rearrangement joins TRBV7-8 to TRBJ2-1; D possibly uses TRBD1 or TRBD2 (5 bases each). With 10 bases removed from V and 6 bases from J, the gap between germline ends came to 31 bases. CDR3 size: 18 residues. Germline CDR1 and CDR2: SGHVS and FQNEAQ. CDR3 sequence reads: CATYPGPRGVLDANEQFF. The CDR3 DNA is TGTGCCACCTACCCGGGCCCTCGAGGGGTTTTGGATGCCAATGAGCAGTTCTTC.

CDR3 DNA: TGCAGTGCTAGACCCGCGGGGGCGGATGGTGGCTACACCTTC. Protein product: CSARPAGADGGYTF. This chain joins TRBV20-1 and TRBJ1-2, with D possibly being TRBD1 (6 bases). Between the trimmed V and J ends, which lost 2 bases and 7 bases, there was a span of 17 bases. Germline V gene data show CDR1 as DFQATT and CDR2 as SNEGSKA (reference sequence). The CDR3 is made up of 14 amino acids.

This clonotype appeared a few times. This chain links TRBV6-2 or TRBV6-3 with TRBJ1-5, with TRBD1 matching 7 bases. V lost 4 bases and J lost 6; bases outside the gene matches: 9. The CDR3 totals 15 residues. Per the germline V gene, CDR1 is MNHEY and CDR2 is SVGEGT. CDR3: CASSSSQGVGQPQHF. CDR3 coding DNA: TGTGCCAGCAGTTCGAGTCAGGGGGTCGGTCAGCCCCAGCATTTT.

The chain employs TRBV7-6 and TRBJ2-1, with D maybe TRBD2 (6 bases). There are 18 residues in the CDR3. CDR1 SGHVS and CDR2 FNYEAQ come from the germline V gene. Trimming left V 1 base short and J 3 bases short, with 19 bases between. DNA for the CDR3: TGTGCCAGCAGCTTAGATAGGGTAGCCGGGAGCCACTACAATGAGCAGTTCTTC. Translation: CASSLDRVAGSHYNEQFF. The whole variable domain, filled in from reference TRBV7-6 and TRBJ2-1, reads GAGVSQSPRYKVTKRGQDVALRCDPISGHVSLYWYRQALGQGPEFLTYFNYEAQQDKSGLPNDRFSAERPEGSISTLTIQRTEQRDSAMYRCASSLDRVAGSHYNEQFFGPGTRLTVL.

In its sample, this clonotype was seen many times. This chain joins TRBV12-3 or TRBV12-4 and TRBJ1-1; D ambiguous. The CDR3 consists of 14 residues. The V and J ends lost 7 bases and 6 bases respectively, with 18 bases between them. The CDR3 loop reads CASTTGWGVSEAFF. The CDR3, as DNA: TGTGCCAGCACTACCGGTTGGGGAGTCTCTGAAGCTTTCTTT.

J is TRBJ1-1 and V is TRBV19; perhaps TRBD1 as D (5 bases). Germline loops: CDR1 LNHDA, CDR2 SQIVND (reference sequence). The germline V and J ends were trimmed by 4 bases and 0 bases, with 9 bases remaining between them. CDR3 size: 14 residues. The CDR3 DNA follows: TGTGCCAGTAGTAAAGGGGTGGTGAACACTGAAGCTTTCTTT. Amino acids: CASSKGVVNTEAFF.

J is TRBJ1-2 and V is TRBV20-1; 8 bases map to TRBD1. J was trimmed by 6 bases and V by 4 bases; bases with no gene match: 13. Per the germline V gene, CDR1 is DFQATT and CDR2 is SNEGSKA (reference sequence). The CDR3 spans 15 residues. In DNA form, the CDR3 reads TGCAGTGCTACCGCCGACCCGGACAGGGAGGATGGCTACACCTTC. Translating gives CSATADPDREDGYTF.

The rearrangement uses TRBV6-2 or TRBV6-3 and TRBJ1-2; the D is unclear. Trimming took 5 bases from V and 4 from J, leaving 5 bases between them. Per the germline V gene, CDR1 is MNHEY and CDR2 is SVGEGT. The CDR3 sequence is 11 residues long. CDR3 sequence reads: CASSIAYGYTF. The CDR3 nucleotides are TGTGCCAGCAGTATAGCCTATGGCTACACCTTC.

The rearrangement joins TRBV27 to TRBJ2-3; D is ambiguous. CDR3 length: 16 amino acids. The V gene lost 0 bases and the J gene lost 0 bases, with 10 bases spanning the gap. From germline, CDR1 is MNHEY and CDR2 SMNVEV (reference sequence). CDR3 DNA: TGTGCCAGCAGTTTATCTGATGTTGCAAGCACAGATACGCAGTATTTT. Its translation: CASSLSDVASTDTQYF.

V usage is TRBV16 and J usage is TRBJ2-1, with 7 bases fitting TRBD2. The CDR3 has 16 residues. V lost 2 bases and J lost 1; bases outside the gene matches: 5. Germline V lookup: CDR1 KGHSY, CDR2 FQNENV. CDR3 DNA sequence: TGTGCCAGCAGCCAAAATAACGGGGGGTCCTACAATGAGCAGTTCTTC. Protein sequence: CASSQNNGGSYNEQFF.

The genes are TRBV18 and TRBJ2-7; tentative D call: TRBD1 (6 bases). Between the trimmed V and J ends, which lost 5 bases and 6 bases, there was a span of 14 bases. The V gene's germline CDR1 is KGHSH and CDR2 LQKENI. The CDR3 is 13 residues long. Written as DNA, the CDR3 is TGTGCCAGCTCAGTACAGGGTGGTGGCGAGCAGTACTTC. It yields the protein CASSVQGGGEQYF.

As DNA, the CDR3 is TGTGCCACATCCGGGACAGGGCAGGAAAAACTGTTTTTT. Encoded protein: CATSGTGQEKLFF. This rearrangement joins TRBV9 to TRBJ1-4, with TRBD1 identical over 9 bases. Trimming at V came to 9 bases and at J to 8 bases, leaving 8 bases not matched to a gene. The CDR3 is 13 amino acids. The V gene's germline CDR1 is SGDLS and CDR2 YYNGEE.

On this clonotype itself: A much larger clone differs by one base, so this may be a read error. The CDR3 does not end in the conserved phenylalanine or tryptophan, so this is likely a read error. The chain combines TRBV6-4 with TRBJ1-1; TRBD1 is a possible D gene (5 bases). With 5 bases removed from V and 0 bases from J, the gap between germline ends came to 7 bases. Germline-derived CDR1 and CDR2 are MRHNA and SNTAGT. This CDR3 region has 13 residues. The CDR3 region is CASSSRVNTEAFY. CDR3 nucleotide sequence: TGTGCCAGCAGTTCCAGGGTGAACACTGAAGCTTTCTAT.

This clonotype was recorded at least ten times. The J gene is TRBJ2-1, the V gene TRBV2; a possible D gene is TRBD1 (5 bases). There are 13 residues in the CDR3. With 6 bases removed from V and 10 bases from J, the gap between germline ends came to 16 bases. CDR1 and CDR2 from the germline V gene are SNHLY and FYNNEI. The CDR3 loop is CASRGKQVSEQFF. CDR3 nucleotides: TGTGCCAGCAGGGGGAAACAGGTTTCGGAGCAGTTCTTC.

This clonotype was counted a few times. The rearrangement uses TRBV2 and TRBJ2-1; TRBD2 matches at 9 bases. The length of the CDR3 is 14 residues. The ends lost 8 bases at V and 5 bases at J; junction bases unmatched: 7. CDR1 is SNHLY and CDR2 is FYNNEI in the germline V gene. Here the CDR3 DNA reads TGTGCCAGCCCAGTCCAGCGGGAGGACAATGAGCAGTTCTTC. Translating gives CASPVQREDNEQFF.

The chain couples TRBV19 to TRBJ2-3; 15 positions match TRBD2. V shed 6 bases, J shed 0 bases, and the junction held 4 bases outside the gene matches. The CDR3 length is 17 residues. The germline V gene encodes CDR1 LNHDA and CDR2 SQIVND (reference sequence). The CDR3 spells CASSKGLAGGSTDTQYF. CDR3 coding DNA: TGTGCCAGTAGCAAGGGACTAGCGGGAGGTAGCACAGATACGCAGTATTTT.

The chain has TRBV7-9 and TRBJ1-6; D unresolved. V lost 0 bases to trimming and J lost 0 bases, with 9 bases between them. This CDR3 contains 17 residues. Germline CDR1 and CDR2: SEHNR and FQNEAQ (reference sequence). This chain's CDR3 is CASSLARASSYNSPLHF. Written as DNA, the CDR3 is TGTGCCAGCAGCTTAGCCCGGGCGAGCTCCTATAATTCACCCCTCCACTTT.